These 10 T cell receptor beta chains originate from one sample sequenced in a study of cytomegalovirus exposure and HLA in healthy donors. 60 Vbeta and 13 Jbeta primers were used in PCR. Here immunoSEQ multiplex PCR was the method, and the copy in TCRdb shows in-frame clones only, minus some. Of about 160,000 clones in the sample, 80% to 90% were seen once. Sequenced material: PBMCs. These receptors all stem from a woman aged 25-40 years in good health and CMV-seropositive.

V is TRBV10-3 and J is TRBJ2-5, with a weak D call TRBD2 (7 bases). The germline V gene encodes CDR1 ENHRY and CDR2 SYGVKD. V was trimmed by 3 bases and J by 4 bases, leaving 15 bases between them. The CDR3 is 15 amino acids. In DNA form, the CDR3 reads TGTGCCATCAGTGAAGGTTTGGGGGGGCCAGAGACCCAGTACTTC. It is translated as CAISEGLGGPETQYF.

The CDR3: CASSSAGGDYGYTF. The CDR3 nucleotides are TGTGCCAGCAGTTCGGCAGGGGGCGACTATGGCTACACCTTC. The chain carries TRBV6-6 and TRBJ1-2; 8 nucleotides agree with TRBD1. V dropped 4 bases and J dropped 3; count of bases not matched to a gene: 4. Germline V gives CDR1 MNHNY, CDR2 SVGAGI (reference sequence). The CDR3 is made up of 14 amino acids.

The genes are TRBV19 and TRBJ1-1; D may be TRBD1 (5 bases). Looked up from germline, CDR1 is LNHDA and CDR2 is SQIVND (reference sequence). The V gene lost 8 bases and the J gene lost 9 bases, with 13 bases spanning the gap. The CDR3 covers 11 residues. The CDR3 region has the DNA TGTGCCAGTGGCGGGGGGTGGCAAGCTTTCTTT. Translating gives CASGGGWQAFF.

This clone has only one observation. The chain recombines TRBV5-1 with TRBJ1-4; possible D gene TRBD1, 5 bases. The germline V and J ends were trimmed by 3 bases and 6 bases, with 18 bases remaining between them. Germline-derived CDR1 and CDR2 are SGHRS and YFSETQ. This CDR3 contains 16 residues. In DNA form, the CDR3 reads TGCGCCAGCAGCTACCTTCCTCAGGGCCGTGATGAAAAACTGTTTTTT. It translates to CASSYLPQGRDEKLFF.

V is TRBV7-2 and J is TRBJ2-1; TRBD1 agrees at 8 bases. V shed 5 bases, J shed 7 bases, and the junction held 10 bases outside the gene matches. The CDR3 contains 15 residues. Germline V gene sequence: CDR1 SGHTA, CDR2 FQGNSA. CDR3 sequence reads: CASSQTGDLVNEQFF. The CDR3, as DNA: TGTGCCAGCAGCCAGACAGGGGACCTCGTGAATGAGCAGTTCTTC. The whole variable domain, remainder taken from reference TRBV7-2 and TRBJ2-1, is GAGVSQSPSNKVTEKGKDVELRCDPISGHTALYWYRQSLGQGLEFLIYFQGNSAPDKSGLPSDRFSAERTGGSVSTLTIQRTQQEDSAVYLCASSQTGDLVNEQFFGPGTRLTVL.

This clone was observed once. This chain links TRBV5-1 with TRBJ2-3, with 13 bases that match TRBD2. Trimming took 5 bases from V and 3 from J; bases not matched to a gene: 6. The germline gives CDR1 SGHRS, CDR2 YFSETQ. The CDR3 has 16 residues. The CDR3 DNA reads TGCGCCAGCAGATACGGGACTAGCGGGGCTACAGATACGCAGTATTTT. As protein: CASRYGTSGATDTQYF.

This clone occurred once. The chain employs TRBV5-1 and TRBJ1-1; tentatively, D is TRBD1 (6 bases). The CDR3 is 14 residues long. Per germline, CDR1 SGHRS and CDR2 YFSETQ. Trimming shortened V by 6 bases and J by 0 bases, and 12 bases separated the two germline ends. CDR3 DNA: TGCGCCAGCAATTGGGGGCAGATGAACACTGAAGCTTTCTTT. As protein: CASNWGQMNTEAFF.

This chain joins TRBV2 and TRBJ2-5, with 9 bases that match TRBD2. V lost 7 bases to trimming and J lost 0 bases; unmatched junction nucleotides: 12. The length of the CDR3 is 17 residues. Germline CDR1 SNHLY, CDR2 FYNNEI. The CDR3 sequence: CASKRASGVPYQETQYF. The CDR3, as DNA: TGTGCCAGCAAACGGGCTAGCGGGGTTCCTTACCAAGAGACCCAGTACTTC.

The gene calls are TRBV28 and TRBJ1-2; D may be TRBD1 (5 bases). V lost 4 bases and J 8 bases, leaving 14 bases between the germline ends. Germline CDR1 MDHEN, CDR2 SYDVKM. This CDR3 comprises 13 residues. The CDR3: CASSSPGGRGYTF. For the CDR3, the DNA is TGTGCCAGCAGTTCCCCCGGGGGACGAGGCTACACCTTC.

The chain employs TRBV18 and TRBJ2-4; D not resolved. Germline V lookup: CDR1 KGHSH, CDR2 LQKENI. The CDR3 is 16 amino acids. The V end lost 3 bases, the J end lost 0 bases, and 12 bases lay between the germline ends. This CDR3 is CASSPPIGLAKNIQYF. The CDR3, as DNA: TGTGCCAGCTCACCGCCAATTGGCTTAGCCAAAAACATTCAGTACTTC.